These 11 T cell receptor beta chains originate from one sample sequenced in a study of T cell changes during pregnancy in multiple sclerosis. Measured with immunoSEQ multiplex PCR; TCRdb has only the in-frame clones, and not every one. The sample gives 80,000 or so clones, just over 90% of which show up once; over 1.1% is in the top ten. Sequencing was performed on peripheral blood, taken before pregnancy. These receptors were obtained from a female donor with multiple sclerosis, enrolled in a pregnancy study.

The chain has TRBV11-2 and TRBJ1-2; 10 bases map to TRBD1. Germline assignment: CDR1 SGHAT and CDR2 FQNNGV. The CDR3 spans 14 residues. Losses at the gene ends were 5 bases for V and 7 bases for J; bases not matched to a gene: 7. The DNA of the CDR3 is TGTGCCAGCAGCCCGGGACAGGGGACGTTTGGCTACACCTTC. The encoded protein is CASSPGQGTFGYTF.

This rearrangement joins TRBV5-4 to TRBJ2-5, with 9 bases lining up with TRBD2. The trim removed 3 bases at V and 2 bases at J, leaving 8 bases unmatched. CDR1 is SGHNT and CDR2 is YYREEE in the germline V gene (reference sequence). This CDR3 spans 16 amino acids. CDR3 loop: CASSWGRLAEQETQYF. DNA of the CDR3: TGTGCCAGCAGCTGGGGTCGACTAGCGGAGCAAGAGACCCAGTACTTC.

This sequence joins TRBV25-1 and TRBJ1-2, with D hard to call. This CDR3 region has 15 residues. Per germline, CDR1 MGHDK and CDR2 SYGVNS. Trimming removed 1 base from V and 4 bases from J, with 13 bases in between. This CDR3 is CASSESNLFRYGYTF. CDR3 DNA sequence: TGTGCCAGCAGTGAATCTAACTTATTCCGCTATGGCTACACCTTC.

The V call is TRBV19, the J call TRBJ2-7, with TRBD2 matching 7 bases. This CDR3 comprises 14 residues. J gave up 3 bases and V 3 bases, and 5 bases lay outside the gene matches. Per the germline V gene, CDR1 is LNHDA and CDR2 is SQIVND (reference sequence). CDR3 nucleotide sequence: TGTGCCAGTAGTATTGGGGGGGGTTTCTACGAGCAGTACTTC. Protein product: CASSIGGGFYEQYF.

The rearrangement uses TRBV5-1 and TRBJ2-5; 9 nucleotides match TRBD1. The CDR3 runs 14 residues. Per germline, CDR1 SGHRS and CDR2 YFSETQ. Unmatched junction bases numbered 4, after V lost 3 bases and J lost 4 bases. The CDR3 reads CASSSGQGGETQYF. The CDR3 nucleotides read TGCGCCAGCAGCTCGGGACAGGGTGGAGAGACCCAGTACTTC.

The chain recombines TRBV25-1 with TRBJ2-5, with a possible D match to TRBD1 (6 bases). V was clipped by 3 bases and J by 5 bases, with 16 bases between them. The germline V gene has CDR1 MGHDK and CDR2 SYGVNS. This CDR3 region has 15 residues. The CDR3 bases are TGTGCCAGCAGTGAGAATCAGGGGTGGCGGGAGACCCAGTACTTC. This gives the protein CASSENQGWRETQYF.

In nucleotides, the CDR3 is TGTGCCTGGAGTGTCCTGGAGAGCTCCTACAATGAGCAGTTCTTC. It yields the protein CAWSVLESSYNEQFF. This chain joins TRBV30 and TRBJ2-1, with no clear D. Germline V gene sequence: CDR1 GTSNPN, CDR2 SVGIG (reference sequence). V lost 0 bases and J lost 0, with 9 bases in between. This CDR3 is built from 15 residues. Supplemented by reference TRBV30 and TRBJ2-1, the full variable domain reads SQTIHQWPATLVQPVGSPLSLECTVEGTSNPNLYWYRQAAGRGLQLLFYSVGIGQISSEVPQNLSASRPQDRQFILSSKKLLLSDSGFYLCAWSVLESSYNEQFFGPGTRLTVL.

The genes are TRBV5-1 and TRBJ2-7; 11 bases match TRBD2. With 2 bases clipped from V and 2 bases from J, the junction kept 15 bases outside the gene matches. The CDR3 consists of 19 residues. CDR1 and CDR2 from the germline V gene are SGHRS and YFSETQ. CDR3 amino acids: CASSLWRLAGGLTTYEQYF. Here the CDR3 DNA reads TGCGCCAGCAGCTTATGGCGCTTAGCGGGGGGGTTGACGACCTACGAGCAGTACTTC.

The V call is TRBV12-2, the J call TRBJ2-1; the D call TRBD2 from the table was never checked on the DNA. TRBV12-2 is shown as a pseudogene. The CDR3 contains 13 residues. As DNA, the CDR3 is TGTGCAAGTCGCTTCTTTGGGCGGGGAGAGCAGTTCTTC. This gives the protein CASRFFGRGEQFF.

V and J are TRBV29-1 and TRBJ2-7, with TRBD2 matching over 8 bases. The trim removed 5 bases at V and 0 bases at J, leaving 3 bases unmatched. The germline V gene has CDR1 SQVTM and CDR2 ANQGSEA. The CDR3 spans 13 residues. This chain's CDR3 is CSVTSGSSYEQYF. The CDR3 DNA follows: TGCAGCGTTACTAGCGGAAGCTCCTACGAGCAGTACTTC.

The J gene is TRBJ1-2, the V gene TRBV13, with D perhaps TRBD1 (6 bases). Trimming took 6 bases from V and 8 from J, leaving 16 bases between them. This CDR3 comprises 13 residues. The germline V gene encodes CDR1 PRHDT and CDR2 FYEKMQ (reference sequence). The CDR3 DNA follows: TGTGCCAGCAGTCGCAGGGGCTTACGAGGCTACACCTTC. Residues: CASSRRGLRGYTF.